The clone carrying this TCR beta chain was recorded many times. No antigen is known for it. The data derive from a study of early T cells in non-severe SARS-CoV-2 infection. Overall study: From unsorted whole blood, bulk RNA was sequenced, and the chains remained unpaired. Whole-study results and caveats: Database matching using VDJdb favored anti-spike CD8 responses, with private and CD4 specificities left missing.

In germline, CDR1 is LGHDT, CDR2 YNNKEL (reference sequence). V lost 1 base to trimming and J lost 4 bases; unmatched junction nucleotides: 6. The CDR3 has 15 amino acids. The TCR library protocol was used to attach unique molecular identifiers. These identifiers were attached to individual cDNA molecules. TCRdb reprocessed the 5' RACE reads with MiXCR, giving one entry per CDR3 protein. The data show fewer than 45,000 distinct CDR3 sequences, 5.5% to 6.5% seen once. This chain uses TRBV3-1 with TRBJ1-2; 7 bases are shared with TRBD1. Material for sequencing was whole blood. This sequence was found in an adult who was a healthcare worker with PCR-confirmed SARS-CoV-2 infection or an uninfected control (not recorded which). CDR3 residues: CASSQGRTGTYGYTF. DNA for the CDR3: TGTGCCAGCAGCCAAGGTCGGACAGGAACCTATGGCTACACCTTC.